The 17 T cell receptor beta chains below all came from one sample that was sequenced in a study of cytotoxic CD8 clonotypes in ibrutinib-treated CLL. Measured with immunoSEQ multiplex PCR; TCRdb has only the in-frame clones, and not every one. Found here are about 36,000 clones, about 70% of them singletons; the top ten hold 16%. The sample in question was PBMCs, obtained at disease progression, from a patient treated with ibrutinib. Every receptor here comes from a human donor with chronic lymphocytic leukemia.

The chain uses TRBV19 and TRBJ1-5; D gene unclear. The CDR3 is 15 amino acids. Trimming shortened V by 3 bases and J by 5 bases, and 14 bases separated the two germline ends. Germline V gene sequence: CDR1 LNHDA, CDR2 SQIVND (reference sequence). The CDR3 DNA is TGTGCCAGTAGTATCGGCAGGTTTGGGGATCAGCCCCAGCATTTT. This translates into CASSIGRFGDQPQHF. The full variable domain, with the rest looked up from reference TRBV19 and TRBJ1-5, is DGGITQSPKYLFRKEGQNVTLSCEQNLNHDAMYWYRQDPGQGLRLIYYSQIVNDFQKGDIAEGYSVSREKKESFPLTVTSAQKNPTAFYLCASSIGRFGDQPQHFGDGTRLSIL.

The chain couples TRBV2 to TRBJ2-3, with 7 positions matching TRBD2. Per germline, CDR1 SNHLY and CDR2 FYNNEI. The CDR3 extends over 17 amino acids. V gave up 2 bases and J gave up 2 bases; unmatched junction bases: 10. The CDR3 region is CASSEYPGLAATDTQYF. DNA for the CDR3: TGTGCCAGCAGTGAATATCCCGGGCTAGCGGCCACAGATACGCAGTATTTT.

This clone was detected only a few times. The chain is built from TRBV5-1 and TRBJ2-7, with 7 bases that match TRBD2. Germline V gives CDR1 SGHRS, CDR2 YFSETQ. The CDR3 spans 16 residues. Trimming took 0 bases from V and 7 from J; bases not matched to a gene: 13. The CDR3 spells CASSLDQRGASLEQYF. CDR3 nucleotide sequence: TGCGCCAGCAGCTTGGACCAGCGGGGAGCTTCCTTGGAGCAGTACTTC.

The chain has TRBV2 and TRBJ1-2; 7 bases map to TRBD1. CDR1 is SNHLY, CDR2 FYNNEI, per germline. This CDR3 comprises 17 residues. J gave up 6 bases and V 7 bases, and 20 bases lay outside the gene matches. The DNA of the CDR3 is TGTGCCAGCACCCAAATCCCCTTCCCGACAGGGACAAATGGCTACACCTTC. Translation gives CASTQIPFPTGTNGYTF. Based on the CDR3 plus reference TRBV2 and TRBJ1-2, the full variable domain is EPEVTQTPSHQVTQMGQEVILRCVPISNHLYFYWYRQILGQKVEFLVSFYNNEISEKSEIFDDQFSVERPDGSNFTLKIRSTKLEDSAMYFCASTQIPFPTGTNGYTFGSGTRLTVV.

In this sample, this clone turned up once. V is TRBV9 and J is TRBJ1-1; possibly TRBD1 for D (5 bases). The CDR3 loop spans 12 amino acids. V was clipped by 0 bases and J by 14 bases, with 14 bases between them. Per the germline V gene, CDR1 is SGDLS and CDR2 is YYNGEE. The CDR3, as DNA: TGTGCCAGCAGCGTAGTTGAGGGGCAGTTGTTCTTT. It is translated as CASSVVEGQLFF. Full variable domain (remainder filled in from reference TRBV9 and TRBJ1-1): DSGVTQTPKHLITATGQRVTLRCSPRSGDLSVYWYQQSLDQGLQFLIQYYNGEERAKGNILERFSAQQFPDLHSELNLSSLELGDSALYFCASSVVEGQLFFGQGTRLTVV.

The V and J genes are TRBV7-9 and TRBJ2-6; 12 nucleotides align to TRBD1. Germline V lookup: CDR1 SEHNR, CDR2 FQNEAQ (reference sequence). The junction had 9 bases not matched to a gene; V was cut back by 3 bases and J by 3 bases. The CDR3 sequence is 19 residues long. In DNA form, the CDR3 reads TGTGCCAGCAGCTTTGCCCCGGGACAGGGGGCAGTTGGGGCCAACGTCCTGACTTTC. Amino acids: CASSFAPGQGAVGANVLTF.

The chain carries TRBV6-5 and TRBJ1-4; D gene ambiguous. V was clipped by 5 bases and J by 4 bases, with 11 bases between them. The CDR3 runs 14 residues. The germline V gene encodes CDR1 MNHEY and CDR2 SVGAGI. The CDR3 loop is CASSRSQVNEKLFF. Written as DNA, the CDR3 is TGTGCCAGCAGTAGAAGCCAGGTTAATGAAAAACTGTTTTTT.

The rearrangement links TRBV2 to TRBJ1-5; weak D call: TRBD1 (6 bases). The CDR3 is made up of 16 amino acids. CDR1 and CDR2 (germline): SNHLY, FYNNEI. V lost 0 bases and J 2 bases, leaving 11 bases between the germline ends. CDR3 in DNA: TGTGCCAGCAGTGAAGCGGGGGGCTTCGGCAATCAGCCCCAGCATTTT. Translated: CASSEAGGFGNQPQHF.

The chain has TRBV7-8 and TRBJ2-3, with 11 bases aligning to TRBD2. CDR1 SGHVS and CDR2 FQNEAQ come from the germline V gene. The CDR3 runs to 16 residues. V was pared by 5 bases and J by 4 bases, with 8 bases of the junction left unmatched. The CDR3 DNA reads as TGTGCCAGCAGCCTAGATAGCGGGGGGGCCTCAGATACGCAGTATTTT. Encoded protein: CASSLDSGGASDTQYF.

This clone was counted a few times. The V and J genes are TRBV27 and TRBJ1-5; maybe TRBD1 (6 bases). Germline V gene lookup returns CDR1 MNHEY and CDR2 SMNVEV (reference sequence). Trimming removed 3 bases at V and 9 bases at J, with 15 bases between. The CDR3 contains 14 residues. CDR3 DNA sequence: TGTGCCAGCAGTTTTCAACAGGGCCTTGGGCCCCAGCATTTT. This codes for CASSFQQGLGPQHF.

The DNA of the CDR3 is TGCAGCGTTGGGTGGGGGGCCGACTACACCTTC. This translates into CSVGWGADYTF. The rearrangement joins TRBV29-1 to TRBJ1-2; possible D gene TRBD1, 6 bases. The CDR3 contains 11 residues. With 4 bases removed from V and 10 bases from J, the gap between germline ends came to 13 bases. The germline V gene encodes CDR1 SQVTM and CDR2 ANQGSEA.

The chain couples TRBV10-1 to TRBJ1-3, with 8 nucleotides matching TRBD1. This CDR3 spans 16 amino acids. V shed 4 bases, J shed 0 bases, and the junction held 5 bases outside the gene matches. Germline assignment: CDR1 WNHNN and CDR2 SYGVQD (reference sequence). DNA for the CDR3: TGCGCCAGCAGTGCGTGGGACAGGACCTCTGGAAACACCATATATTTT. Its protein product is CASSAWDRTSGNTIYF.

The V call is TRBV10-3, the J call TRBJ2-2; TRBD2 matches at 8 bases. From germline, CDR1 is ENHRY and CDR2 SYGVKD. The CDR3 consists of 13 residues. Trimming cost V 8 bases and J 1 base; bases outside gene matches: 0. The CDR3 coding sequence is TGTGCCATCCGGGAGGGGAACACCGGGGAGCTGTTTTTT. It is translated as CAIREGNTGELFF.

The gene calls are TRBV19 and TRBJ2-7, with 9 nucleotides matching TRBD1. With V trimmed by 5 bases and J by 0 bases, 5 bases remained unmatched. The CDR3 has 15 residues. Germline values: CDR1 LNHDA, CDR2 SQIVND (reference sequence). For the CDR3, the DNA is TGTGCCAGTAGTTGGACAGGGGAGAGCTCCTACGAGCAGTACTTC. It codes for CASSWTGESSYEQYF.

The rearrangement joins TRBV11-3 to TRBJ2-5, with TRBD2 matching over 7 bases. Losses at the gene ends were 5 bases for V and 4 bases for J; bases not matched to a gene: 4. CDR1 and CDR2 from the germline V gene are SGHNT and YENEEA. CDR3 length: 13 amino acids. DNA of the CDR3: TGTGCCAGCAGCCTTTCTAGCGGAGAGACCCAGTACTTC. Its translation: CASSLSSGETQYF. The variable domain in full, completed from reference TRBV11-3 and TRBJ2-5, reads EAGVVQSPRYKIIEKKQPVAFWCNPISGHNTLYWYLQNLGQGPELLIRYENEEAVDDSQLPKDRFSAERLKGVDSTLKIQPAELGDSAVYLCASSLSSGETQYFGPGTRLLVL.

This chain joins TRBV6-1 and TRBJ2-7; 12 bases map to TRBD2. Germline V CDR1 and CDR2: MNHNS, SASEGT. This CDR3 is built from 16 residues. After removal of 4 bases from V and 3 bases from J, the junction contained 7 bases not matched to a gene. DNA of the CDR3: TGTGCCAGCAGTGTGGCTAGCGGGGGGGCCCTCTACGAGCAGTACTTC. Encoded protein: CASSVASGGALYEQYF.

The CDR3 loop reads CASSEARGNNEQFF. CDR3 sequence (DNA): TGTGCCAGCAGTGAAGCAAGAGGAAACAATGAGCAGTTCTTC. The chain uses TRBV2 and TRBJ2-1; D is unresolved. CDR1 SNHLY and CDR2 FYNNEI come from the germline V gene. This CDR3 contains 14 residues. V lost 0 bases and J lost 5, with 8 bases in between.